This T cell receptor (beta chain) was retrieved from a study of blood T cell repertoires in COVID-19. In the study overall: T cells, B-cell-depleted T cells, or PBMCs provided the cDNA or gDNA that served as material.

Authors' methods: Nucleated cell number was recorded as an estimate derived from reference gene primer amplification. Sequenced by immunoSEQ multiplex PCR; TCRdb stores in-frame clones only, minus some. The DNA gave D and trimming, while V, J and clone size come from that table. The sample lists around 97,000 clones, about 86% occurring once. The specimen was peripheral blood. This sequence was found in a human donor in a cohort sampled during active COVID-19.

The CDR3 spells CASSDTSGWDIQYF. DNA of the CDR3: TGTGCCAGCAGTGATACTAGCGGGTGGGACATTCAGTACTTC. The chain has TRBV6-2 or TRBV6-3 and TRBJ2-4; 9 bases align to TRBD2. Trimming cost V 5 bases and J 8 bases; bases outside gene matches: 7. Per germline, CDR1 MNHEY and CDR2 SVGEGT. CDR3 length: 14 amino acids.